A single T cell receptor (beta chain) is shown here with its context. Antigen unknown. The blood volume drawn from each donor was 2 to 3 ml. This sample is drawn from a study of monozygotic twins with inflammatory bowel disease. The study, taken as a whole, reports: Separate T cell subtypes could not be resolved from one another.

The CDR3 runs to 15 residues. Researchers ran eight separate cDNA reactions for each sample. TCRdb re-called the 5' RACE reads; one entry per CDR3 protein, DNA not given. This sample's clone table lists more than 300,000 distinct CDR3 sequences. The origin of this receptor is a human donor with ulcerative colitis or Crohn's disease, or a healthy co-twin of an affected twin (not recorded which). The sample consisted of blood. This chain links TRBV12-3 or TRBV12-4 with TRBJ2-3. The CDR3 spells CASSFDQKSTDTQYF.